Listed below are T cell receptor beta chains from one sample, sequenced in a study of shared clonotypes between healthy human individuals. Profiled with immunoSEQ multiplex PCR; TCRdb holds only in-frame clones, not every one. The sample yields hundreds of thousands of clones, about 96% seen once. The specimen sequenced was naive CD8+ T cells sorted from blood. The receptors shown here come from a woman in her 30s in good health. Both conserved end residues are part of each CDR3. A D gene is named only where the DNA matches it firmly.

v_gene	d_gene	len	j_gene	CDR3aa	CDR3nt
TRBV27	-	14	TRBJ2-7	CASSSGPGYIEQYF	TGTGCCAGCAGTTCAGGACCAGGTTATATTGAACAGTACTTC
TRBV20-1	TRBD1	11	TRBJ1-4	CSAKDRGGLFF	TGCAGTGCTAAAGACAGGGGTGGTCTGTTTTTT
TRBV27	-	14	TRBJ1-1	CASSLLGMNTEAFF	TGTGCCAGCAGTTTACTGGGAATGAACACTGAAGCTTTCTTT
TRBV4-1	-	18	TRBJ2-7	CASSQEEPARGGGNEQYF	TGCGCCAGCAGCCAAGAGGAGCCCGCCAGGGGTGGGGGAAACGAGCAGTACTTC
TRBV4-2	-	13	TRBJ2-4	CASSRGYKNIQYF	TGTGCCAGCAGCCGGGGGTACAAAAACATTCAGTACTTC
TRBV5-5	TRBD1	16	TRBJ2-7	CASSNRGTGKSYEQYF	TGTGCCAGCAGCAACCGAGGGACAGGGAAGTCCTACGAGCAGTACTTC
TRBV2	TRBD1	16	TRBJ2-7	CASSEPGTGGTYEQYF	TGTGCCAGCAGTGAACCTGGGACAGGGGGTACGTACGAGCAGTACTTC
TRBV5-1	TRBD1	15	TRBJ1-2	CASSADRASKGGYTF	TGCGCCAGCAGCGCGGACAGGGCTTCAAAGGGGGGCTACACCTTC
TRBV10-2	-	12	TRBJ2-1	CASSLSNHEQFF	TGCGCCAGCAGTTTAAGCAACCATGAGCAGTTCTTC
TRBV11-2	-	15	TRBJ1-5	CASSLDGDSNQPQHF	TGTGCCAGCAGCTTAGATGGAGATAGCAATCAGCCCCAGCATTTT
TRBV14	-	16	TRBJ1-2	CASSQGTPSPNYGYTF	TGTGCCAGCAGCCAAGGGACTCCCAGTCCTAACTATGGCTACACCTTC
TRBV7-8	-	15	TRBJ2-1	CASSSPGPPHNEQFF	TGTGCCAGCAGCTCGCCTGGGCCTCCCCACAATGAGCAGTTCTTC
TRBV10-2	-	17	TRBJ1-3	CASSDSSAGFPGNTIYF	TGCGCCAGCAGTGATTCGTCAGCGGGATTTCCTGGAAACACCATATATTTT
TRBV20-1	-	11	TRBJ1-4	CSARGAPELFF	TGCAGTGCTAGAGGGGCCCCGGAACTGTTTTTT
TRBV19	-	15	TRBJ2-3	CASSRVGDSTDTQYF	TGTGCCAGTTCCCGCGTAGGGGATAGCACAGATACGCAGTATTTT
TRBV28	TRBD2	16	TRBJ2-7	CASSYGSYGLAGDQYF	TGTGCCAGCAGTTACGGCAGCTACGGACTAGCGGGAGACCAGTACTTC
TRBV27	-	15	TRBJ1-4	CASSFLTELNEKLFF	TGTGCCAGCAGTTTTTTGACCGAACTAAATGAAAAACTGTTTTTT
TRBV28	-	16	TRBJ2-3	CASSPLGTEQWDTQYF	TGTGCCAGCAGTCCCCTCGGGACTGAACAGTGGGATACGCAGTATTTT
TRBV30	TRBD1	15	TRBJ2-2	CAWSRGLTNTGELFF	TGTGCCTGGAGTAGGGGGCTTACAAACACCGGGGAGCTGTTTTTT
TRBV4-2	-	19	TRBJ2-2	CASTRGASKDLSNTGELFF	TGTGCCAGCACCAGGGGGGCTAGCAAGGATCTATCGAACACCGGGGAGCTGTTTTTT
TRBV13	TRBD2	14	TRBJ2-2	CASSSGLAGGELFF	TGTGCCAGCAGCTCCGGACTAGCAGGAGGGGAGCTGTTTTTT
TRBV7-8	-	16	TRBJ1-2	CASSPGPALEDYGYTF	TGTGCCAGCAGCCCAGGCCCTGCCCTGGAGGACTATGGCTACACCTTC
TRBV29-1	-	15	TRBJ1-4	CSVEDSEGMSEKLFF	TGCAGCGTTGAAGATAGTGAGGGGATGAGTGAAAAACTGTTTTTT